A selection of T cell receptor beta chains follows, all from one sample in a study of T-cell memory formation after mild COVID-19. TCRdb ran MiXCR on the 5' RACE reads and lists one entry per CDR3 protein. The sample contains more than 75,000 distinct CDR3 sequences, 25% of which appear only once. The material sequenced was PBMCs or a T cell subset sorted from them (not recorded which). These TCRs come from a man aged 18 to 30 who had mild COVID-19 (a few samples of this study predate the infection). Cell type and time point are not known. CDR3s include the opening cysteine and the closing phenylalanine or tryptophan. Fields, in order: J gene, D gene, clone size, V gene, CDR3 DNA, CDR3 protein. D genes are given only for firm matches. Only part of the rows carry a size: once, few, many, or a class if the clone is expanded.

TRBJ2-2	NA	NA	TRBV7-2	TGTGCCAGGGAGGGGGGGCGCGAGACCGGGGAGCTGTTTTTT	CAREGGRETGELFF
TRBJ2-1	TRBD2	few	TRBV9	TGTGCCAGCAGCAGACTGGCGGGGGGGCTCGATGAGCAGTTCTTC	CASSRLAGGLDEQFF
TRBJ1-2	NA	NA	TRBV7-9	TGTGCCAGCAGCACGGACCTCTATGGCTACACCTTC	CASSTDLYGYTF
TRBJ1-4	TRBD1	NA	TRBV12-3/TRBV12-4	TGTGCCAGCAGACCGGGACAGGGGAGTGAAAAACTGTTTTTT	CASRPGQGSEKLFF
TRBJ1-2	NA	NA	TRBV15	TGTGCCACCAGCAGAGAAGGTGGCGGCTACACCTTC	CATSREGGGYTF
TRBJ1-1	NA	few	TRBV7-9	TGTGCCAGCAGACCCGGCGGGGAGGACACTGAAGCTTTCTTT	CASRPGGEDTEAFF
TRBJ1-1	NA	NA	TRBV12-3/TRBV12-4	TGTGCCAGCAGTTTAAAACAGGGTATCACTGAAGCTTTCTTT	CASSLKQGITEAFF
TRBJ1-1	TRBD1	NA	TRBV9	TGTGCCAGCAGCGTAGAAGGGACAGGGTACGCTGAAGCTTTCTTT	CASSVEGTGYAEAFF
TRBJ2-4	NA	NA	TRBV12-3/TRBV12-4	TGTGCCAGCGCTTCAGGGGTTCTGGCCAAAAACATTCAGTACTTC	CASASGVLAKNIQYF
TRBJ2-3	NA	few	TRBV24-1	TGTGCCACCAGAGAGACAGGAGATAGCACAGATACGCAGTATTTT	CATRETGDSTDTQYF
TRBJ2-6	TRBD1	few	TRBV6-5	TGTGCCAGCAGTTACTTGAACAGGGGCTCTGGGGCCAACGTCCTGACTTTC	CASSYLNRGSGANVLTF
TRBJ1-2	NA	few	TRBV4-3	TGCGCCAGCAGTCCCGCGGCGGCCGACTATGGCTACACCTTC	CASSPAAADYGYTF
TRBJ2-1	TRBD2	NA	TRBV2	TGTGCCAGCTTCCGGGGGGGCCACAATGAGCAGTTCTTC	CASFRGGHNEQFF
TRBJ2-5	TRBD2	few	TRBV6-6	TGTGCCAGCAGTGAGAGCCTGAGGAGCGGGGGAGAGACCCAGTACTTC	CASSESLRSGGETQYF
TRBJ2-1	NA	once	TRBV4-3	TGCGCCAGCAGCCAAGACGGAAACAGGCTCAATGAGCAGTTCTTC	CASSQDGNRLNEQFF
TRBJ2-2	NA	few	TRBV5-6	TGTGCCAGCAGCGTGGTAGGGACCGGGGAGCTGTTTTTT	CASSVVGTGELFF
TRBJ2-1	TRBD1	NA	TRBV14	TGTGCCAGCAGCCCGAGACAGGGTCCCGATGAGCAGTTCTTC	CASSPRQGPDEQFF
TRBJ2-5	TRBD2	NA	TRBV5-1	TGCGCCAGCAGCCATCCCGGCTTCGGTGATGTGGCGGGGGGAGAGACCCAGTACTTC	CASSHPGFGDVAGGETQYF
TRBJ1-2	NA	few	TRBV4-3	TGCGCCAGCAGCCAAGATCGGGCCACTTATGGCTACACCTTC	CASSQDRATYGYTF
TRBJ1-5	NA	NA	TRBV27	TGTGCCAGCAGTTTTTTAGGGCAGTTGAATCAGCCCCAGCATTTT	CASSFLGQLNQPQHF
TRBJ2-3	NA	many	TRBV10-3	TGTGCCATCAGTGAGTTTTCAGATACGCAGTATTTT	CAISEFSDTQYF
TRBJ2-2	TRBD2	NA	TRBV24-1	TGTGCCACCAGCGAGGGCGGGGGGCGGAACACCGGGGAGCTGTTTTTT	CATSEGGGRNTGELFF
TRBJ2-3	NA	NA	TRBV9	TGTGCCAGCAGCATGTATTCGGACACAGATACGCAGTATTTT	CASSMYSDTDTQYF
TRBJ1-5	NA	NA	TRBV6-5	TGTGCCAGCAGCCGTGCCGGGGGGAAAAATCAGCCCCAGCATTTT	CASSRAGGKNQPQHF
TRBJ1-3	NA	many	TRBV3-2	TGTGCCAGCAGCCAAGAGGGTAGGGGCGCCGAAAACACCATATATTTT	CASSQEGRGAENTIYF
TRBJ2-2	TRBD2	NA	TRBV9	TGTGCCAGCAATGAGCGGGGGGGCCTCGACACCGGGGAGCTGTTTTTT	CASNERGGLDTGELFF
TRBJ2-5	NA	NA	TRBV6-5	TGTGCCAGCAGTTACTTAGTGGGGTGGGGAACGGAGACCCAGTACTTC	CASSYLVGWGTETQYF
TRBJ2-7	NA	NA	TRBV5-6	TGTGCCAGCAGCTGGACCGCGGTTGAAGGCGAGCAGTACTTC	CASSWTAVEGEQYF
TRBJ2-3	NA	NA	TRBV4-2	TGTGCCAGCAGCGCCACACAGTCTAGCACAGATACGCAGTATTTT	CASSATQSSTDTQYF
TRBJ1-2	NA	few	TRBV7-8	TGTGCCAGCAGCTTAGAGCCAAGCTATGGCTACACCTTC	CASSLEPSYGYTF
TRBJ2-1	NA	NA	TRBV6-6	TGTGCCACCCAGTTAGGGTCCAGTAACTACAATGAGCAGTTCTTC	CATQLGSSNYNEQFF
TRBJ2-7	TRBD1	few	TRBV5-4	TGTGCCAGCAGCACACGGACAGGAACCTCCTACGAGCAGTACTTC	CASSTRTGTSYEQYF
TRBJ1-5	NA	NA	TRBV4-1	TGCGCCAGCAGCCAAGATGCCCGGGGGCTGGCTGTTCAGCCCCAGCATTTT	CASSQDARGLAVQPQHF
TRBJ2-3	NA	NA	TRBV5-1	TGCGCCAGCAGCTCCTTTCCGGGAGATACGCAGTATTTT	CASSSFPGDTQYF
TRBJ2-7	NA	NA	TRBV6-2/TRBV6-3	TGTGCCAGCAGTTGGACGGACTCCTACGAGCAGTACTTC	CASSWTDSYEQYF
TRBJ1-1	NA	NA	TRBV7-2	TGTGCCAGCAGCCTAGCAGGGCTCGACACTGAAGCTTTCTTT	CASSLAGLDTEAFF
TRBJ2-4	NA	NA	TRBV7-9	TGTGCCAGCAGCTTACTACAACTACAGGGCTCCAAAAACATTCAGTACTTC	CASSLLQLQGSKNIQYF
TRBJ2-1	TRBD2	few	TRBV15	TGTGCCACCAGCAGAGTTGTGGCGGGGGGGTACAATGAGCAGTTCTTC	CATSRVVAGGYNEQFF
TRBJ2-1	TRBD1	few	TRBV6-4	TGTGCCAGCAGTGAAGCGGGACAGGGGGCTAATGAGCAGTTCTTC	CASSEAGQGANEQFF
TRBJ1-5	TRBD1	few	TRBV3-1	TGTGCCAGCAGCCAGCAGGGGGCTGGCAATCAGCCCCAGCATTTT	CASSQQGAGNQPQHF
TRBJ1-1	NA	many	TRBV7-9	TGTGCCAGCAGCTTAAGTCCGCGGACTGTCAGTGAAGCTTTCTTT	CASSLSPRTVSEAFF
TRBJ2-3	TRBD2	many	TRBV4-3	TGCGCCAGCAGCCAAGAAGGTCTAGCGGACACAGATACGCAGTATTTT	CASSQEGLADTDTQYF